This T cell receptor beta chain was sequenced in a study of glioma-infiltrating T cells. Points from the study as a whole: Non-neoplastic patients had below-expected tissue-blood divergence, while all gliomas exceeded expectation. Very few CDR3 sequences were shared between tissue and blood.

With regard to this clonotype: Its antigen is not identified.

The iRepertoire nested amplicon-rescue multiplex PCR amplified TCR alpha and beta CDR3s from RNA. One-step reverse transcription and amplification started from about 100-400 ng of tissue mRNA or PBMC total RNA. TCRdb re-called the multiplex PCR reads with MiXCR, one entry per CDR3 protein. The table lists around 130,000 distinct CDR3 sequences, under 25% of them singletons. Source material: glioma tissue, nonneoplastic brain tissue, or PBMCs (not recorded which). The TCR comes from a human donor with low-grade glioma or glioblastoma, undergoing nonglioma brain surgery, or in good health (not recorded which).

In DNA form, the CDR3 reads TGTGCCAGCAGCCGCAGACTAGCGGGGGGGCAAGAGACCCAGTACTTC. Protein product: CASSRRLAGGQETQYF. V gene TRBV3-1 combines with J gene TRBJ2-5, with 14 positions matching TRBD2. This CDR3 contains 16 residues. From germline, CDR1 is LGHDT and CDR2 YNNKEL (reference sequence). V was clipped by 4 bases and J by 2 bases; unmatched bases: 3.